One and the same sample provided the 24 T cell receptor beta chains below, sequenced in a study of blood T cell repertoires in COVID-19. The method was immunoSEQ multiplex PCR; TCRdb's version includes in-frame clones alone and lacks a portion of them. The sample holds around 29,000 clones, 88% seen once. The sequencing input was peripheral blood. Every receptor here comes from a human donor with active COVID-19. The donor label of this sample is uncertain.

J is TRBJ1-4 and V is TRBV4-1; D not resolved. In germline, CDR1 is MGHRA, CDR2 YSYEKL. V was shortened by 4 bases and J by 2 bases, with 14 bases between the two germline ends. The CDR3 length is 16 residues. The CDR3 protein is CASSLTPGITNEKLFF. The CDR3 DNA sequence: TGCGCCAGCAGCCTGACGCCGGGGATCACTAATGAAAAACTGTTTTTT.

This chain uses TRBV2 with TRBJ2-1, with 8 bases aligning to TRBD2. Germline trimming cut 6 bases from V and 5 bases from J; bases unmatched to any gene: 9. This CDR3 comprises 15 residues. Per the germline V gene, CDR1 is SNHLY and CDR2 is FYNNEI. For the CDR3, the DNA is TGTGCCAGCAGCAAACTCGGGGGGGGGAACAATGAGCAGTTCTTC. Translating gives CASSKLGGGNNEQFF.

The chain employs TRBV5-4 and TRBJ2-7; the D gene is possibly TRBD2 (6 bases). Deletions cut 0 bases from V and 7 bases from J, with 11 bases between. In germline, CDR1 is SGHNT, CDR2 YYREEE (reference sequence). The CDR3 is 13 amino acids. Written as DNA, the CDR3 is TGTGCCAGCAGCTTGGCTGCGGGAAGAGAGCAGTACTTC. Translated, it gives CASSLAAGREQYF.

The chain carries TRBV5-3 and TRBJ2-2; perhaps TRBD1 as D (5 bases). TRBV5-3 is an open reading frame, and its role is uncertain. CDR3 length: 18 amino acids. Trimming stripped 4 bases from V and 13 bases from J, with 32 bases between. The CDR3 here is CARSTWTVRKLKQRGLFF. The CDR3 nucleotides read TGTGCCAGAAGCACCTGGACCGTTCGGAAACTGAAACAAAGGGGGCTGTTTTTT.

J is TRBJ2-5 and V is TRBV7-9; maybe TRBD2 (6 bases). Germline values: CDR1 SEHNR, CDR2 FQNEAQ (reference sequence). V lost 5 bases, J lost 3 bases, and 22 bases lay in between. The CDR3 runs to 17 residues. The CDR3 loop is CASSPLLGLATKETQYF. CDR3 nucleotide sequence: TGTGCCAGCAGCCCCTTGTTGGGACTCGCAACAAAAGAGACCCAGTACTTC.

The chain joins TRBV6-2 or TRBV6-3 to TRBJ1-2; 8 bases agree with TRBD1. Germline V gene lookup returns CDR1 MNHEY and CDR2 SVGEGT. V lost 6 bases and J lost 6; bases outside the gene matches: 12. CDR3 length: 15 residues. This CDR3 is CASSAPRTGSDGYTF. In DNA, the CDR3 is TGTGCCAGCAGCGCACCACGGACAGGGTCGGATGGCTACACCTTC.

The CDR3 loop reads CSVRFGTKALNGYTF. CDR3 nucleotide sequence: TGCAGCGTGCGTTTCGGGACTAAGGCCCTAAATGGCTACACCTTC. V gene TRBV29-1 combines with J gene TRBJ1-2, with a possible D match to TRBD1 (5 bases). This CDR3 region has 15 residues. Germline values: CDR1 SQVTM, CDR2 ANQGSEA. Trimming removed 6 bases at V and 6 bases at J, with 23 bases between.

The rearrangement links TRBV7-2 to TRBJ2-3, with TRBD2 matching 9 bases. The CDR3 runs to 16 residues. V shed 4 bases and J 1 base; nucleotides not matched to a gene: 6. CDR1 SGHTA and CDR2 FQGNSA come from the germline V gene. CDR3 sequence reads: CASSSDIAGGTDTQYF. The CDR3 nucleotides are TGTGCCAGCAGCTCCGACATAGCGGGGGGCACAGATACGCAGTATTTT.

This clone was counted between two and nine times. The chain combines TRBV7-9 with TRBJ1-5; 10 bases agree with TRBD1. Looked up from germline, CDR1 is SEHNR and CDR2 is FQNEAQ (reference sequence). The V gene end was trimmed by 4 bases and the J gene end by 6 bases; junction bases not matched to a gene: 12. The CDR3 is 17 residues long. The CDR3 loop reads CASSSGTGDVLGQPQHF. The DNA for the CDR3 is TGTGCCAGCAGCTCCGGGACAGGGGATGTTTTAGGTCAGCCCCAGCATTTT.

The V gene is TRBV7-9, the J gene TRBJ2-1, with 8 nucleotides matching TRBD2. The V segment lost 5 bases and the J segment 4 bases; nucleotides outside the gene matches: 7. The CDR3 totals 15 residues. Germline values: CDR1 SEHNR, CDR2 FQNEAQ (reference sequence). CDR3 in amino acids: CASSPFSGEYNEQFF. DNA for the CDR3: TGTGCCAGCAGCCCCTTTAGCGGGGAATACAATGAGCAGTTCTTC.

This rearrangement joins TRBV6-1 to TRBJ1-4; TRBD1 aligns across 9 bases. Germline V gives CDR1 MNHNS, CDR2 SASEGT. J was trimmed by 5 bases and V by 2 bases; bases with no gene match: 6. CDR3 length: 16 amino acids. CDR3 loop: CASSEQTGTGNEKLFF. The CDR3 coding sequence is TGTGCCAGCAGTGAACAAACCGGGACAGGGAATGAAAAACTGTTTTTT.

V and J are TRBV6-5 and TRBJ1-4, with TRBD1 matching 8 bases. Germline V CDR1 and CDR2: MNHEY, SVGAGI. With 4 bases clipped from V and 8 bases from J, the junction kept 3 bases outside the gene matches. The CDR3 consists of 13 residues. The CDR3 sequence: CASSSDRGEKLFF. In nucleotides, the CDR3 is TGTGCCAGCAGTTCCGACAGGGGCGAAAAACTGTTTTTT.

In this sample, this clone turned up once. This chain connects TRBV6-5 to TRBJ2-2; TRBD1 might be the D (5 bases). Trimming took 3 bases from V and 4 from J, leaving 12 bases between them. The CDR3 loop spans 15 amino acids. CDR1 and CDR2 (germline): MNHEY, SVGAGI. The DNA for the CDR3 is TGTGCCAGCAGTTATGAAGGGGCAGGCACCGGGGAGCTGTTTTTT. Amino acid sequence: CASSYEGAGTGELFF.

The genes are TRBV7-9 and TRBJ1-2; a possible D gene is TRBD1 (5 bases). CDR3 size: 19 residues. The V and J ends lost 0 bases and 4 bases respectively, with 24 bases between them. Germline V gene lookup returns CDR1 SEHNR and CDR2 FQNEAQ (reference sequence). CDR3 protein: CASSLAPLRRGPTFYGYTF. CDR3 in DNA: TGTGCCAGCAGCTTAGCCCCCTTACGAAGGGGTCCTACCTTCTATGGCTACACCTTC. Complete variable domain (other parts from reference TRBV7-9 and TRBJ1-2): DTGVSQNPRHKITKRGQNVTFRCDPISEHNRLYWYRQTLGQGPEFLTYFQNEAQLEKSRLLSDRFSAERPKGSFSTLEIQRTEQGDSAMYLCASSLAPLRRGPTFYGYTFGSGTRLTVV.

The genes are TRBV5-1 and TRBJ2-7; the match to TRBD2 covers 7 bases. J was trimmed by 0 bases and V by 3 bases; bases with no gene match: 9. The germline gives CDR1 SGHRS, CDR2 YFSETQ. CDR3 size: 16 residues. The CDR3 nucleotides are TGCGCCAGCAGCTACGAACCTAGCGGAAGCTCCTACGAGCAGTACTTC. Protein product: CASSYEPSGSSYEQYF.

This clone was recorded a few times. This sequence joins TRBV5-1 and TRBJ1-5, with TRBD1 identical over 8 bases. Per germline, CDR1 SGHRS and CDR2 YFSETQ. This CDR3 has 15 residues. J gave up 3 bases and V 4 bases, and 6 bases lay outside the gene matches. CDR3 protein: CASSTGQGSNQPQHF. The CDR3 nucleotides are TGCGCCAGCAGCACAGGACAGGGATCCAATCAGCCCCAGCATTTT.

Only one count was recorded for this clone. The genes are TRBV5-1 and TRBJ1-4; the D gene is possibly TRBD1 (6 bases). The germline V gene encodes CDR1 SGHRS and CDR2 YFSETQ. V was shortened by 0 bases and J by 7 bases, with 16 bases between the two germline ends. The CDR3 is 16 residues long. DNA for the CDR3: TGCGCCAGCAGCTTGGCTACGGTATTGGGGGCTGAAAAACTGTTTTTT. Translating it yields CASSLATVLGAEKLFF.

For this clone: Mismatch with germline at one junction end may stem from a read error. The V and J genes are TRBV5-1 and TRBJ1-1; D is possibly TRBD1 (6 bases). From germline, CDR1 is SGHRS and CDR2 YFSETQ. The CDR3 totals 14 residues. As DNA, the CDR3 is TGCGCCAGCAGCGTTGATACAGGGAACGCTGAAGCTTTCTTT. It specifies CASSVDTGNAEAFF.

The chain combines TRBV7-6 with TRBJ2-1, with D perhaps TRBD2 (5 bases). In germline, CDR1 is SGHVS, CDR2 FNYEAQ. The V end was cut by 5 bases, the J end by 4 bases, with 18 bases between. The CDR3 consists of 16 residues. CDR3 coding DNA: TGTGCCAGCAGCCAGAGACGGACTTCGAGTTACAATGAGCAGTTCTTC. Protein sequence: CASSQRRTSSYNEQFF.

The chain carries TRBV9 and TRBJ1-4; 9 bases are a match to TRBD1. The J segment lost 7 bases and the V segment lost 3 bases, leaving 7 bases of the junction unmatched. Germline CDR1 SGDLS, CDR2 YYNGEE. The CDR3 spans 15 residues. Here the CDR3 reads CASSEGPGQGEKLFF. Written as DNA, the CDR3 is TGTGCCAGCAGCGAAGGACCGGGACAGGGTGAAAAACTGTTTTTT.

The chain recombines TRBV9 with TRBJ2-7, with a possible D match to TRBD2 (5 bases). Trimming took 4 bases from V and 3 from J, leaving 17 bases between them. The CDR3 runs to 15 residues. Germline V gives CDR1 SGDLS, CDR2 YYNGEE. The CDR3 spells CASSPSQDSLYEQYF. For the CDR3, the DNA is TGTGCCAGCAGCCCAAGCCAGGACTCGCTCTACGAGCAGTACTTC.

The chain is built from TRBV9 and TRBJ2-3; TRBD2 aligns across 9 bases. Trimming cost V 0 bases and J 4 bases; bases outside gene matches: 9. From germline, CDR1 is SGDLS and CDR2 YYNGEE. The CDR3 consists of 17 residues. CDR3 in amino acids: CASSVGMAGGSSDTQYF. In nucleotides, the CDR3 is TGTGCCAGCAGCGTAGGGATGGCGGGGGGGTCGTCAGATACGCAGTATTTT.

This chain uses TRBV14 with TRBJ2-3, with 9 nucleotides matching TRBD2. Per germline, CDR1 SGHDN and CDR2 FVKESK. The CDR3 totals 17 residues. Trimming removed 3 bases from V and 1 base from J; junction bases left unmatched: 8. CDR3 DNA: TGTGCCAGCAGCCACCCCCCCCTAGCGGGGCGCACAGATACGCAGTATTTT. It yields the protein CASSHPPLAGRTDTQYF.

This chain joins TRBV7-2 and TRBJ2-1; 11 nucleotides line up with TRBD2. V lost 0 bases, J lost 14 bases, and 3 bases stayed unmatched. CDR3 size: 13 residues. Germline assignment: CDR1 SGHTA and CDR2 FQGNSA. The CDR3 DNA reads TGTGCCAGCAGCTTAGCCCTAGCGGGGGGTAAGTTCTTC. It codes for CASSLALAGGKFF. The entire variable domain, with the rest obtained from reference TRBV7-2 and TRBJ2-1, is as follows: GAGVSQSPSNKVTEKGKDVELRCDPISGHTALYWYRQSLGQGLEFLIYFQGNSAPDKSGLPSDRFSAERTGGSVSTLTIQRTQQEDSAVYLCASSLALAGGKFFGPGTRLTVL.